A single sample is the source of the 26 T cell receptor beta chains below, sequenced in a study of blood T cell repertoires in COVID-19. This table comes from immunoSEQ multiplex PCR, and its TCRdb copy is limited to in-frame clones, with some not included. The table records roughly 14,000 clones, around four fifths of them present only once. Material for sequencing was peripheral blood. The origin of the receptors is a woman aged 55-70 years with acute or convalescent COVID-19.

The V call is TRBV6-6, the J call TRBJ2-7; TRBD2 is a possible D gene (6 bases). This CDR3 has 14 residues. V lost 6 bases and J lost 4, with 16 bases in between. Germline assignment: CDR1 MNHNY and CDR2 SVGAGI (reference sequence). The CDR3 nucleotides read TGTGCCAGCAGACGCGGGGACTCCGGGTACGAGCAGTACTTC. Translation gives CASRRGDSGYEQYF.

This rearrangement joins TRBV7-9 to TRBJ2-5; 9 bases align to TRBD1. J lost 5 bases, V lost 1 base, and 5 bases had no gene match. The CDR3 contains 15 residues. CDR1 is SEHNR and CDR2 is FQNEAQ in the germline V gene (reference sequence). For the CDR3, the DNA is TGTGCCAGCAGCTTAGGGACAGGGGACGGGGAGACCCAGTACTTC. It is translated as CASSLGTGDGETQYF. The entire variable domain, with the rest obtained from reference TRBV7-9 and TRBJ2-5, is as follows: DTGVSQNPRHKITKRGQNVTFRCDPISEHNRLYWYRQTLGQGPEFLTYFQNEAQLEKSRLLSDRFSAERPKGSFSTLEIQRTEQGDSAMYLCASSLGTGDGETQYFGPGTRLLVL.

The V and J genes are TRBV7-2 and TRBJ2-2; D not resolved. The CDR3 covers 13 residues. CDR1 and CDR2 from the germline V gene are SGHTA and FQGNSA. Deletions cut 11 bases from V and 0 bases from J, with 10 bases between. The CDR3 protein is CAPGGTNTGELFF. CDR3 DNA sequence: TGTGCCCCCGGCGGCACGAACACCGGGGAGCTGTTTTTT.

The chain uses TRBV19 and TRBJ1-2; D perhaps matches TRBD1 (5 bases). Trimming took off 4 bases at V and 2 bases at J, with 5 bases between the two ends. Germline V gives CDR1 LNHDA, CDR2 SQIVND (reference sequence). This CDR3 has 12 amino acids. CDR3 in DNA: TGTGCCAGTAGTAGGACAAACTATGGCTACACCTTC. This gives the protein CASSRTNYGYTF. Full variable domain (outside the CDR3, taken from reference TRBV19 and TRBJ1-2): DGGITQSPKYLFRKEGQNVTLSCEQNLNHDAMYWYRQDPGQGLRLIYYSQIVNDFQKGDIAEGYSVSREKKESFPLTVTSAQKNPTAFYLCASSRTNYGYTFGSGTRLTVV.

The J gene is TRBJ2-1, the V gene TRBV19; TRBD2 agrees at 9 bases. The CDR3 runs to 16 residues. After removal of 5 bases from V and 3 bases from J, the junction contained 8 bases not matched to a gene. Looked up from germline, CDR1 is LNHDA and CDR2 is SQIVND (reference sequence). The chain's CDR3 is CASSPLAGIRYNEQFF. The CDR3 nucleotides are TGTGCCAGTAGTCCCCTAGCGGGAATACGCTACAATGAGCAGTTCTTC.

This clone was observed a single time. The chain is built from TRBV7-2 and TRBJ2-1, with 10 bases lining up with TRBD2. From germline, CDR1 is SGHTA and CDR2 FQGNSA. The CDR3 contains 15 residues. V shed 5 bases, J shed 7 bases, and the junction held 8 bases outside the gene matches. The CDR3 here is CASSGTSGVLNEQFF. DNA for the CDR3: TGTGCCAGCAGCGGAACTAGCGGGGTCCTGAATGAGCAGTTCTTC.

DNA of the CDR3: TGTGCCACCGGACAGGGAAGCTACGAGCAGTACTTC. This gives the protein CATGQGSYEQYF. The chain links TRBV27 to TRBJ2-7, with 8 bases matching TRBD1. Germline V CDR1 and CDR2: MNHEY, SMNVEV (reference sequence). V gave up 10 bases and J gave up 3 bases; unmatched junction bases: 5. The CDR3 is 12 amino acids.

This sequence joins TRBV24-1 and TRBJ2-5; 11 bases are a match to TRBD1. The CDR3 loop spans 16 amino acids. Germline trimming cut 4 bases from V and 5 bases from J; bases unmatched to any gene: 8. Looked up from germline, CDR1 is KGHDR and CDR2 is SFDVKD. The CDR3 reads CATSDPGQGDGETQYF. The CDR3 DNA follows: TGTGCCACCAGTGACCCGGGACAGGGGGATGGCGAGACCCAGTACTTC.

The chain employs TRBV5-8 and TRBJ2-7; 7 bases fit TRBD1. Germline loops: CDR1 SGHTS, CDR2 YDEGEE. V lost 1 base and J lost 1; bases outside the gene matches: 5. The CDR3 has 15 residues. The CDR3 nucleotides read TGTGCCAGCAGCTTGCGGACAGGCCTTTCCTACGAGCAGTACTTC. It codes for CASSLRTGLSYEQYF.

In its sample, this clone ranks as medium-sized. The J gene is TRBJ2-5, the V gene TRBV3-1 (or the pseudogene TRBV3-2), with D hard to call. From germline, CDR1 is LGHDT and CDR2 YNNKEL (reference sequence). This CDR3 has 15 amino acids. V was cut by 0 bases and J by 0 bases, with 8 bases left in between. CDR3 nucleotide sequence: TGTGCCAGCAGCCAAGATCTAAAATACCAAGAGACCCAGTACTTC. This sequence encodes CASSQDLKYQETQYF.

The rearrangement joins TRBV2 to TRBJ1-2; 7 positions agree with TRBD1. This CDR3 spans 14 amino acids. The trim removed 10 bases at V and 0 bases at J, leaving 8 bases unmatched. The germline V gene encodes CDR1 SNHLY and CDR2 FYNNEI. Here the CDR3 reads CAIQTGLANYGYTF. In DNA, the CDR3 is TGTGCCATCCAGACAGGGCTAGCTAACTATGGCTACACCTTC.

J is TRBJ1-5 and V is TRBV19; D remains ambiguous. From germline, CDR1 is LNHDA and CDR2 SQIVND (reference sequence). V lost 8 bases and J lost 9, with 17 bases in between. The CDR3 loop spans 13 amino acids. The CDR3 region has the DNA TGTGCCAGTGTTTCCCCACCGGGGTGGCCCCAGCATTTT. Protein sequence: CASVSPPGWPQHF.

This clone has only a few counts. V and J are TRBV9 and TRBJ2-2, with 12 bases that match TRBD2. The CDR3 runs 16 residues. The germline CDR1 and CDR2 sequences are SGDLS and YYNGEE. V dropped 3 bases and J dropped 6; count of bases not matched to a gene: 6. CDR3 sequence (DNA): TGTGCCAGCAGCGCTCCTAGCGGGGGGGCTTCCGGGGAGCTGTTTTTT. This codes for CASSAPSGGASGELFF.

The V and J genes are TRBV7-2 and TRBJ2-5, with 9 bases matching TRBD2. With 2 bases clipped from V and 5 bases from J, the junction kept 6 bases outside the gene matches. Germline CDR1 and CDR2: SGHTA and FQGNSA. This CDR3 has 15 residues. The CDR3 sequence: CASSLFSGSEETQYF. DNA for the CDR3: TGTGCCAGCAGCTTATTTAGCGGGAGCGAGGAGACCCAGTACTTC.

The chain employs TRBV21-1 and TRBJ1-1; no check of the table's D call, TRBD1, against the DNA was made. TRBV21-1 is deemed a pseudogene. There are 16 residues in the CDR3. The CDR3 DNA reads as TGTGCCAGCATTGGGGGCAGGGATTTTGGGAACACTGAAGCTTTCTTT. It encodes CASIGGRDFGNTEAFF.

This sequence joins TRBV7-9 and TRBJ1-2; 8 nucleotides match TRBD1. This CDR3 has 15 residues. Germline V gene data show CDR1 as SEHNR and CDR2 as FQNEAQ (reference sequence). V lost 0 bases to trimming and J lost 6 bases; unmatched junction nucleotides: 6. This chain's CDR3 is CASSLALGTGNGYTF. The CDR3 DNA follows: TGTGCCAGCAGCTTAGCGCTAGGGACAGGTAATGGCTACACCTTC.

This clone was recorded only once. This chain links TRBV6-6 with TRBJ2-3; tentative D call: TRBD2 (6 bases). The germline V gene has CDR1 MNHNY and CDR2 SVGAGI (reference sequence). V lost 4 bases, J lost 0 bases, and 11 bases lay in between. The CDR3 runs to 15 residues. This CDR3 reads CASSSRGISTDTQYF. CDR3 DNA sequence: TGTGCCAGCAGTTCTCGGGGGATTAGCACAGATACGCAGTATTTT.

V and J are TRBV19 and TRBJ1-2; 9 bases map to TRBD1. CDR1 and CDR2 (germline): LNHDA, SQIVND (reference sequence). Trimming took 8 bases from V and 7 from J; bases not matched to a gene: 17. CDR3 size: 16 residues. The CDR3 region has the DNA TGTGCCAGTGGGACAGGGAGTACTCGCTGGCGGTCTGGCTACACCTTC. Its translation: CASGTGSTRWRSGYTF.

V gene TRBV6-5 combines with J gene TRBJ1-2, with D tentatively TRBD1 (6 bases). From germline, CDR1 is MNHEY and CDR2 SVGAGI. CDR3 size: 13 residues. Trimming took off 6 bases at V and 2 bases at J, with 10 bases between the two ends. The CDR3 here is CASRTGPNYGYTF. The CDR3 nucleotides are TGTGCCAGCAGGACAGGACCCAACTATGGCTACACCTTC.

The rearrangement links TRBV7-8 to TRBJ1-1, with TRBD1 as a possible D gene (6 bases). Trimming shortened V by 4 bases and J by 4 bases, and 10 bases separated the two germline ends. Germline CDR1 reads SGHVS; CDR2 reads FQNEAQ. The CDR3 is made up of 13 amino acids. CDR3 protein: CASSSTGTTEAFF. The CDR3 coding sequence is TGTGCCAGCAGCTCCACAGGGACCACTGAAGCTTTCTTT.

The V and J genes are TRBV2 and TRBJ2-3; 8 bases fit TRBD2. The germline CDR1 and CDR2 sequences are SNHLY and FYNNEI. J lost 10 bases, V lost 7 bases, and 13 bases had no gene match. This CDR3 is 14 amino acids long. The DNA of the CDR3 is TGTGCCAGCAACAAAGACTACGGGGGGGTTGCGCAGTATTTT. It codes for CASNKDYGGVAQYF.

The chain joins TRBV6-5 to TRBJ2-7; D ambiguous. Germline V lookup: CDR1 MNHEY, CDR2 SVGAGI. Trimming shortened V by 8 bases and J by 2 bases, and 13 bases separated the two germline ends. This CDR3 has 13 amino acids. The CDR3 spells CASLGRGPYEQYF. CDR3 sequence (DNA): TGTGCCAGCTTAGGTCGAGGTCCCTACGAGCAGTACTTC.

V usage is TRBV10-1 and J usage is TRBJ2-7, with TRBD1 matching 8 bases. Germline CDR1 WNHNN, CDR2 SYGVQD (reference sequence). J lost 6 bases, V lost 6 bases, and 7 bases had no gene match. This CDR3 is 13 amino acids long. The CDR3 spells CASSLGQGGEQYF. The CDR3 DNA reads TGCGCCAGCAGCTTAGGACAGGGAGGCGAGCAGTACTTC.

This chain joins TRBV6-2 or TRBV6-3 and TRBJ2-1; no clear D gene. Germline V gene lookup returns CDR1 MNHEY and CDR2 SVGEGT. The CDR3 is made up of 13 amino acids. Trimming stripped 4 bases from V and 6 bases from J, with 10 bases between. The CDR3 region has the DNA TGTGCCAGCAGTTCAACTTCCCTCAATGAGCAGTTCTTC. Translated, it gives CASSSTSLNEQFF.

The genes are TRBV6-4 and TRBJ2-1; 13 bases are a match to TRBD2. In germline, CDR1 is MRHNA, CDR2 SNTAGT. The length of the CDR3 is 13 residues. Trimming cost V 5 bases and J 13 bases; bases outside gene matches: 5. The chain's CDR3 is CASSLTSGGAQFF. The CDR3, as DNA: TGTGCCAGCAGTCTTACTAGCGGGGGGGCCCAGTTCTTC.

V and J are TRBV6-5 and TRBJ1-1; maybe TRBD1 (6 bases). The CDR3 runs 15 residues. V shed 7 bases and J shed 8 bases, with 23 bases lying between them. In germline, CDR1 is MNHEY, CDR2 SVGAGI. CDR3 nucleotide sequence: TGTGCCAGCATCAGGGGCTACCTAGGCCAGAAAGAAGCTTTCTTT. Encoded protein: CASIRGYLGQKEAFF.